Sequencing of this T cell receptor (beta chain) was carried out in a study of regulatory T cells in long-lasting Graves disease. The time point denotes: newly diagnosed GD, antithyroid drugs for less than 3 months. From RNA extracted from PBMCs, the TCR library was made. Remarks on this clonotype: What it recognizes is unknown.

Study observations and caveats: TRBV28, TRBJ1-2 and TRBJ2-5 were segments that persistent disease favored.

CDR3 size: 13 residues. The V gene's germline CDR1 is MDHEN and CDR2 SYDVKM. Trimming cost V 1 base and J 6 bases, with 9 bases left between them. The authors built TCR beta libraries using iRepertoire HTBI primers and Arm-PCR of CDR3 regions. From the multiplex PCR reads, TCRdb called clonotypes with MiXCR, one entry per CDR3 protein. The table includes hundreds of thousands of distinct CDR3 sequences, about 13% detected once. The same specimen was also included in a second study, on T cells in Graves' hyperthyroidism and ophthalmopathy.

The clonotype comes from a man in his thirties or forties with Graves disease. The chain carries TRBV28 and TRBJ1-2; perhaps TRBD1 as D (5 bases). Sequencing was performed on peripheral blood mononuclear cells (PBMCs), taken at new diagnosis, from a patient treated with antithyroid drugs. CDR3: CASSLSRADGYTF. The CDR3 DNA reads as TGTGCCAGCAGTTTATCCAGGGCGGATGGCTACACCTTC.